This entry describes one TCR beta chain. The data were taken from a study of control samples from healthy donors and cancer patients. The data were produced by immunoSEQ multiplex PCR, yet TCRdb's version contains in-frame clones alone and is incomplete. This sample carries 400,000 to 450,000 clones, 90% of them seen once, and the ten largest clones take roughly 6.4%. CDR1 is SGHAT, CDR2 FQNNGV, per germline. CDR3 size: 14 residues. The trim removed 1 base at V and 5 bases at J, leaving 4 bases unmatched. The sequence was collected from a man aged 40-55 years with head and neck cancer. Sequenced: PBMCs. This chain links TRBV11-2 with TRBJ2-7; 8 nucleotides line up with TRBD2. The CDR3 loop is CASSLGRGGNEQYF. The CDR3 coding sequence is TGTGCCAGCAGCTTAGGCCGGGGGGGTAACGAGCAGTACTTC.